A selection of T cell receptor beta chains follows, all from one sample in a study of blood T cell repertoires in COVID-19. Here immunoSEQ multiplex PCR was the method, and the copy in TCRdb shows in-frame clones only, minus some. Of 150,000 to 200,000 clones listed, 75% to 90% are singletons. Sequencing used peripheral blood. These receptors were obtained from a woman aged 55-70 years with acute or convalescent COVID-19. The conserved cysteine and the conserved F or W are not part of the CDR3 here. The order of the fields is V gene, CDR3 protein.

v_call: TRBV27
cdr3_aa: ASSFGRANEKLF

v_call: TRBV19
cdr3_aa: ASSSRPGQVLSNQPQH

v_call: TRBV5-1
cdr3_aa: ASSLEIGTSGRAGQF

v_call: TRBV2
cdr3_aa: ASRTSATDTQY

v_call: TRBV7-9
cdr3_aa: ASSLAATGTLYGYT

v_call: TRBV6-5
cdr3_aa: ASKSIGLNEQF

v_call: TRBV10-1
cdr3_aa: ASLREREINGELF

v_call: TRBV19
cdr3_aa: ASSPLDRASDGEQF

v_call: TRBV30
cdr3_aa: AWKMAGRTDTQY

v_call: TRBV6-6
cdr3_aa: ASSLPGLAGGPSGELF

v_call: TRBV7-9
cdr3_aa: ASSPDSTIYGYT

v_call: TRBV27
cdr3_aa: ASSLSRGSNYEQY

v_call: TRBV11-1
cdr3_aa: ASSSSGDTQY

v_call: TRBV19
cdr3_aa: ASSIGLTNYGYT

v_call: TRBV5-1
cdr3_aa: ASSRAGTGMGLGTDETQY

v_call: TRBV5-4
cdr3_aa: ASSLRLTGGSYNSPLH

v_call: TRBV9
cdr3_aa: ASSVAGDETQY

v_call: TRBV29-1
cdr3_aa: SVGGRANYGYT

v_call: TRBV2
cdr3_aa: ASSRNYEQY

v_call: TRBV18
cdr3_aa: ASSEQFREQY

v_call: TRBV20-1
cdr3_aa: SAGGQGKYEQY

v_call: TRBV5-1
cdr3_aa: ASSYTHRSPRTGELF

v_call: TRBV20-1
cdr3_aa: SERDNEQF

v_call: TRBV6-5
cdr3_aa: ASNPGQGNTEAF

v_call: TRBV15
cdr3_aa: ATSRGGGPGNEQF

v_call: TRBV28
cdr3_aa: ASSPPGTGVGDQPQH

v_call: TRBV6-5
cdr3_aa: ASSYGVAGDPDTQY

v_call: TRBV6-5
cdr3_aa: ASSRTIGNSPLH

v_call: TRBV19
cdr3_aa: ASTLGGAGFIGASAF

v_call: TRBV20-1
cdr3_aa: SAEGRDEQF

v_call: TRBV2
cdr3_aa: ASKEQGVITEAF

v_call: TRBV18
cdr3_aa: ASSPPIEGGSYT

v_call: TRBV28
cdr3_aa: ASSPLGQTGYT